What follows are 16 T cell receptor beta chains derived from one specimen sequenced in a study of T-cell reconstitution after alpha-beta-depleted transplantation in children. As it was prepared, the TCRbeta library received unique molecular identifiers. Each CDR3 protein is one row after TCRdb ran MiXCR on the PCR reads. The data show about 120,000 distinct CDR3 sequences, about a tenth seen once. The input for sequencing was PBMCs, taken before TCRalphabeta/CD19-depleted stem cell transplant. The receptor source for this set is a boy between 2 and 10 years old with acute lymphoblastic leukemia, due to receive a stem cell transplant.

This sequence joins TRBV11-1 and TRBJ2-5; tentatively, D is TRBD1 (6 bases). This CDR3 is built from 15 residues. Germline V gives CDR1 SGHAT, CDR2 FQDESV (reference sequence). V was shortened by 4 bases and J by 1 base, with 13 bases between the two germline ends. The CDR3 spells CASSSRGQIQETQYF. The CDR3 DNA reads as TGTGCCAGCAGCTCCCGAGGACAGATCCAAGAGACCCAGTACTTC. Complete variable domain (other parts from reference TRBV11-1 and TRBJ2-5): EAEVAQSPRYKITEKSQAVAFWCDPISGHATLYWYRQILGQGPELLVQFQDESVVDDSQLPKDRFSAERLKGVDSTLKIQPAELGDSAMYLCASSSRGQIQETQYFGPGTRLLVL.

This clonotype was counted a few times. The genes are TRBV4-1 and TRBJ2-7; 10 bases agree with TRBD1. V lost 2 bases, J lost 7 bases, and 8 bases stayed unmatched. The CDR3 length is 15 residues. Germline lookup yields CDR1 MGHRA and CDR2 YSYEKL. This chain's CDR3 is CASSQPGQGGGEQYF. For the CDR3, the DNA is TGCGCCAGCAGCCAACCCGGACAGGGGGGGGGAGAGCAGTACTTC.

This clonotype was counted many times. V usage is TRBV4-1 and J usage is TRBJ2-7; D remains ambiguous. Germline V CDR1 and CDR2: MGHRA, YSYEKL. The CDR3 has 18 residues. With 6 bases removed from V and 0 bases from J, the gap between germline ends came to 24 bases. The CDR3 spells CASSFIPSVGLSSYEQYF. CDR3 sequence (DNA): TGCGCCAGCAGTTTTATCCCATCAGTTGGATTAAGCTCCTACGAGCAGTACTTC.

The chain couples TRBV28 to TRBJ2-1, with 7 bases lining up with TRBD2. The CDR3 loop spans 15 amino acids. The germline CDR1 and CDR2 sequences are MDHEN and SYDVKM. The V segment lost 8 bases and the J segment 6 bases; nucleotides outside the gene matches: 13. The CDR3, as DNA: TGTGCCAGCGCTGTCCCGGGACTATTCGGCAATGAGCAGTTCTTC. Translation gives CASAVPGLFGNEQFF. Combining the CDR3 with reference TRBV28 and TRBJ2-1 gives the whole variable domain DVKVTQSSRYLVKRTGEKVFLECVQDMDHENMFWYRQDPGLGLRLIYFSYDVKMKEKGDIPEGYSVSREKKERFSLILESASTNQTSMYLCASAVPGLFGNEQFFGPGTRLTVL.

The gene calls are TRBV3-1 and TRBJ2-5, with D possibly TRBD1 on 6 matching bases. The V end was cut by 1 base, the J end by 0 bases, with 9 bases between. The CDR3 loop spans 15 amino acids. Germline V gene data show CDR1 as LGHDT and CDR2 as YNNKEL (reference sequence). The CDR3 loop is CASSQGNRDQETQYF. The CDR3 DNA reads as TGTGCCAGCAGCCAAGGGAACAGGGACCAAGAGACCCAGTACTTC.

As DNA, the CDR3 is TGTGCCAGCAGCCAAGAGGGGACTCTCCCCACAGATACGCAGTATTTT. Translation: CASSQEGTLPTDTQYF. The chain employs TRBV4-2 and TRBJ2-3; perhaps TRBD2 as D (6 bases). The CDR3 runs 16 residues. Per the germline V gene, CDR1 is LGHNA and CDR2 is YNFKEQ. The V gene lost 0 bases and the J gene lost 2 bases, with 12 bases spanning the gap.

This clonotype was counted between two and nine times. The chain links TRBV9 to TRBJ2-1; no definite D call. Germline CDR1 SGDLS, CDR2 YYNGEE. V lost 8 bases, J lost 8 bases, and 11 bases lay in between. The CDR3 is 11 residues long. The CDR3 region has the DNA TGTGCCAGTACCGACGGGCATGAGCAGTTCTTC. This gives the protein CASTDGHEQFF.

This clonotype was detected only a few times. Mismatch with germline at one junction end may stem from a read error. This chain uses TRBV6-1 with TRBJ2-3; TRBD1 or TRBD2 may be the D gene (5 bases each). The CDR3 is 16 residues long. Germline-derived CDR1 and CDR2 are MNHNS and SASEGT. CDR3 amino acids: CASSAPGRASRDTQYF. DNA for the CDR3: TGTGCCAGCAGTGCCCCGGGACGTGCTAGCAGAGATACGCAGTATTTT.

This clonotype was counted between two and nine times. V is TRBV6-4 and J is TRBJ2-3, with D possibly being TRBD2 (6 bases). This CDR3 contains 15 residues. CDR1 and CDR2 (germline): MRHNA, SNTAGT. V lost 0 bases, J lost 4 bases, and 11 bases lay in between. CDR3 region: CASSDSTGEADTQYF. CDR3 nucleotide sequence: TGTGCCAGCAGTGACTCGACCGGGGAGGCAGATACGCAGTATTTT.

This clonotype was detected only a few times. The rearrangement links TRBV11-2 to TRBJ2-2; a possible D gene is TRBD1 (7 bases). Germline V gives CDR1 SGHAT, CDR2 FQNNGV. Trimming stripped 4 bases from V and 4 bases from J, with 16 bases between. CDR3 length: 16 amino acids. The CDR3 DNA reads TGTGCCAGCAGCTGGGCAGGGGGGCATAGCACCGGGGAGCTGTTTTTT. Its protein product is CASSWAGGHSTGELFF.

The genes are TRBV14 and TRBJ2-1, with TRBD2 matching 15 bases. Germline-derived CDR1 and CDR2 are SGHDN and FVKESK. V was pared by 5 bases and J by 12 bases, with 2 bases of the junction left unmatched. This CDR3 is 13 amino acids long. The CDR3 sequence: CASSKGLAGGQFF. CDR3 nucleotide sequence: TGTGCCAGCAGCAAGGGACTAGCGGGAGGGCAGTTCTTC.

The chain links TRBV27 to TRBJ1-2, with no clear D. Germline assignment: CDR1 MNHEY and CDR2 SMNVEV (reference sequence). V lost 0 bases, J lost 4 bases, and 18 bases lay in between. CDR3 size: 17 residues. The CDR3 protein is CASSLSRSWDALYGYTF. The CDR3 region has the DNA TGTGCCAGCAGTTTATCGAGGAGTTGGGATGCCCTCTATGGCTACACCTTC.

There are a few counts of this clonotype. The CDR3 protein is CASNVQGIRTEAFF. CDR3 bases: TGTGCCAGCAACGTACAAGGAATCCGGACTGAAGCTTTCTTT. The chain recombines TRBV12-3 or TRBV12-4 with TRBJ1-1, with unresolved D. Trimming removed 7 bases from V and 5 bases from J, with 17 bases in between. This CDR3 is 14 amino acids long.

The V and J genes are TRBV7-9 and TRBJ2-1; TRBD2 matches 14 bases. V lost 4 bases, J lost 7 bases, and 9 bases stayed unmatched. This CDR3 region has 17 residues. The germline V gene has CDR1 SEHNR and CDR2 FQNEAQ (reference sequence). In nucleotides, the CDR3 is TGTGCCAGCAGCTCCAGGGGACTAGCGGGAGTGGGGAATGAGCAGTTCTTC. Translation gives CASSSRGLAGVGNEQFF.

The J gene is TRBJ2-7, the V gene TRBV5-1; D remains unclear. The CDR3 consists of 13 residues. V was shortened by 5 bases and J by 3 bases, with 12 bases between the two germline ends. Germline V gene data show CDR1 as SGHRS and CDR2 as YFSETQ. The DNA for the CDR3 is TGCGCCAGCAGACTGGTCGGTCGCTACGAGCAGTACTTC. Its translation is CASRLVGRYEQYF.

There are many counts of this clonotype. The chain has TRBV7-9 and TRBJ1-1; D is unclear. The V gene's germline CDR1 is SEHNR and CDR2 FQNEAQ (reference sequence). This CDR3 has 12 residues. The V end lost 5 bases, the J end lost 6 bases, and 10 bases lay between the germline ends. The DNA of the CDR3 is TGTGCCAGCAGCCTCCAGCTACCTGAAGCTTTCTTT. It encodes CASSLQLPEAFF. Variable domain in full (rest from reference TRBV7-9 and TRBJ1-1): DTGVSQNPRHKITKRGQNVTFRCDPISEHNRLYWYRQTLGQGPEFLTYFQNEAQLEKSRLLSDRFSAERPKGSFSTLEIQRTEQGDSAMYLCASSLQLPEAFFGQGTRLTVV.